These 13 T cell receptor beta chains were all obtained from the same sample, sequenced in a study of OX40 agonist ivuxolimab in advanced cancers. Method: immunoSEQ multiplex PCR; TCRdb's copy keeps in-frame clones and lacks some. The data contain 75,000 to 100,000 clones, 90% to 95% of them singletons. The sample here was CD4+ or CD8+ T cells sorted from blood, taken in a trial of the OX40 agonist ivuxolimab. The origin of the receptors is an adult with an advanced solid tumor such as melanoma, head and neck, liver or kidney cancer.

This sequence joins TRBV4-1 and TRBJ2-7; no definite D call. V lost 0 bases to trimming and J lost 8 bases, with 5 bases between them. The CDR3 covers 11 residues. Germline-derived CDR1 and CDR2 are MGHRA and YSYEKL. This CDR3 reads CASSQDRKQYF. The CDR3 coding sequence is TGCGCCAGCAGCCAAGACAGGAAGCAGTACTTC.

This sequence joins TRBV28 and TRBJ2-7; D remains unclear. CDR3 length: 13 amino acids. Germline loops: CDR1 MDHEN, CDR2 SYDVKM. V was trimmed by 11 bases and J by 1 base, leaving 15 bases between them. In DNA form, the CDR3 reads TGTGCCGGGTCCGCGCAGAATTCCTACGAGCAGTACTTC. This encodes CAGSAQNSYEQYF.

This rearrangement joins TRBV7-3 to TRBJ2-3, with 8 bases lining up with TRBD1. Trimming at V came to 4 bases and at J to 6 bases, leaving 6 bases not matched to a gene. CDR3 size: 14 residues. Germline values: CDR1 SGHTA, CDR2 FQGTGA. The CDR3: CASSSRGQRDTQYF. In nucleotides, the CDR3 is TGTGCCAGCAGCTCCAGGGGGCAGAGGGATACGCAGTATTTT.

Turning to this clone: At one end, the junction sequence differs from germline, possibly due to a read error. This CDR3 is CASREAVGQRNSPLHF. The CDR3 DNA sequence: TGTGCCAGCAGGGAAGCCGTAGGACAGAGAAATTCACCCCTCCACTTT. This rearrangement joins TRBV6-1 to TRBJ1-6; D is perhaps TRBD1 (6 bases). Per germline, CDR1 MNHNS and CDR2 SASEGT. The CDR3 has 16 amino acids.

The chain combines TRBV6-6 with TRBJ1-4, with 7 bases fitting TRBD1. V shed 2 bases, J shed 7 bases, and the junction held 4 bases outside the gene matches. The CDR3 is 14 amino acids. The germline V gene encodes CDR1 MNHNY and CDR2 SVGAGI (reference sequence). Here the CDR3 DNA reads TGTGCCAGCAGTTACCAATCAGGGGGTGAAAAACTGTTTTTT. Protein sequence: CASSYQSGGEKLFF.

This clone was recorded once. This chain uses TRBV7-9 with TRBJ1-4; no reliable D call. V dropped 5 bases and J dropped 5 bases, with 12 bases sitting between them. Germline values: CDR1 SEHNR, CDR2 FQNEAQ (reference sequence). This CDR3 spans 14 amino acids. CDR3 DNA sequence: TGTGCCAGCAGCCGGGAGGGCCTAAATGAAAAACTGTTTTTT. This codes for CASSREGLNEKLFF. Full variable domain (remainder filled in from reference TRBV7-9 and TRBJ1-4): DTGVSQNPRHKITKRGQNVTFRCDPISEHNRLYWYRQTLGQGPEFLTYFQNEAQLEKSRLLSDRFSAERPKGSFSTLEIQRTEQGDSAMYLCASSREGLNEKLFFGSGTQLSVL.

The gene calls are TRBV7-2 and TRBJ2-7; 7 bases are shared with TRBD2. CDR3 length: 15 residues. V dropped 5 bases and J dropped 2; count of bases not matched to a gene: 9. CDR1 is SGHTA, CDR2 FQGNSA, per germline. CDR3 sequence (DNA): TGTGCCAGCAGCCCCGCCTGGGGGGGGGCCTACGAGCAGTACTTC. Amino acid sequence: CASSPAWGGAYEQYF. Supplemented by reference TRBV7-2 and TRBJ2-7, the full variable domain reads GAGVSQSPSNKVTEKGKDVELRCDPISGHTALYWYRQSLGQGLEFLIYFQGNSAPDKSGLPSDRFSAERTGGSVSTLTIQRTQQEDSAVYLCASSPAWGGAYEQYFGPGTRLTVT.

This clone was detected once. This sequence joins TRBV5-1 and TRBJ1-2; tentative D call: TRBD1 (5 bases). This CDR3 contains 15 residues. Germline loops: CDR1 SGHRS, CDR2 YFSETQ. The V end lost 1 base, the J end lost 4 bases, and 14 bases lay between the germline ends. The DNA of the CDR3 is TGCGCCAGCAGCTTGATCCCAGGGACTAGCTATGGCTACACCTTC. Translating gives CASSLIPGTSYGYTF.

J is TRBJ2-7 and V is TRBV11-1; D assignment may be TRBD1 or TRBD2 (5 bases each). V lost 4 bases and J lost 3, with 13 bases in between. The germline CDR1 and CDR2 sequences are SGHAT and FQDESV (reference sequence). CDR3 size: 14 residues. CDR3 in amino acids: CASSSKGPNYEQYF. The CDR3 region has the DNA TGTGCCAGCAGCTCAAAGGGACCCAACTACGAGCAGTACTTC.

J is TRBJ1-2 and V is TRBV19; 9 bases match TRBD1. Germline V gene data show CDR1 as LNHDA and CDR2 as SQIVND (reference sequence). CDR3 length: 15 residues. V dropped 4 bases and J dropped 6; count of bases not matched to a gene: 9. CDR3 sequence (DNA): TGTGCCAGTAGTACGGACAGGGGAGGATTTGATGGCTACACCTTC. Translation gives CASSTDRGGFDGYTF.

The chain joins TRBV28 to TRBJ1-5; 7 bases match TRBD1. The CDR3 totals 15 residues. Trimming at V came to 5 bases and at J to 5 bases, leaving 9 bases not matched to a gene. Germline V gene data show CDR1 as MDHEN and CDR2 as SYDVKM. CDR3: CASSPTGQSYQPQHF. CDR3 nucleotides: TGTGCCAGCAGTCCGACGGGACAGTCCTATCAGCCCCAGCATTTT.

The genes are TRBV19 and TRBJ1-3, with a weak D call TRBD1 (5 bases). V shed 4 bases and J shed 2 bases, with 18 bases lying between them. The CDR3 runs to 17 residues. CDR1 is LNHDA, CDR2 SQIVND, per germline (reference sequence). CDR3 in amino acids: CASSRPGPRRAGNTIYF. For the CDR3, the DNA is TGTGCCAGTAGTAGACCGGGACCCCGACGAGCTGGAAACACCATATATTTT.

The rearrangement uses TRBV4-3 and TRBJ2-1; no clear D. The length of the CDR3 is 16 residues. The germline V and J ends were trimmed by 0 bases and 6 bases, with 15 bases remaining between them. Per germline, CDR1 LGHNA and CDR2 YSLEER. The CDR3 here is CASSQDLGILGNEQFF. The DNA for the CDR3 is TGCGCCAGCAGCCAAGATCTCGGAATCCTGGGCAATGAGCAGTTCTTC.